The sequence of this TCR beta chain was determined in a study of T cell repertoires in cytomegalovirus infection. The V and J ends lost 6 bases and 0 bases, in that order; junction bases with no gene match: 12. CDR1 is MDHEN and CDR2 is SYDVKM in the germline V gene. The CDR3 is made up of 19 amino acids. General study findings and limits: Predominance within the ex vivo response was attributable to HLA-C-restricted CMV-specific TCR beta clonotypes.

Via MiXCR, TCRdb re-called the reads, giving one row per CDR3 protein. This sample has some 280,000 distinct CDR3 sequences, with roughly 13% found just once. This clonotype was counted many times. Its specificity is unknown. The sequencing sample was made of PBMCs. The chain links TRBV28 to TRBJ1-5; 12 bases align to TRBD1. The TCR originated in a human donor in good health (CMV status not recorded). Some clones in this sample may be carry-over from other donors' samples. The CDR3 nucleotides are TGTGCCAGCAGCTCCGGGACAGGGGGCGTAGGAGGTAGCAATCAGCCCCAGCATTTT. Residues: CASSSGTGGVGGSNQPQHF.